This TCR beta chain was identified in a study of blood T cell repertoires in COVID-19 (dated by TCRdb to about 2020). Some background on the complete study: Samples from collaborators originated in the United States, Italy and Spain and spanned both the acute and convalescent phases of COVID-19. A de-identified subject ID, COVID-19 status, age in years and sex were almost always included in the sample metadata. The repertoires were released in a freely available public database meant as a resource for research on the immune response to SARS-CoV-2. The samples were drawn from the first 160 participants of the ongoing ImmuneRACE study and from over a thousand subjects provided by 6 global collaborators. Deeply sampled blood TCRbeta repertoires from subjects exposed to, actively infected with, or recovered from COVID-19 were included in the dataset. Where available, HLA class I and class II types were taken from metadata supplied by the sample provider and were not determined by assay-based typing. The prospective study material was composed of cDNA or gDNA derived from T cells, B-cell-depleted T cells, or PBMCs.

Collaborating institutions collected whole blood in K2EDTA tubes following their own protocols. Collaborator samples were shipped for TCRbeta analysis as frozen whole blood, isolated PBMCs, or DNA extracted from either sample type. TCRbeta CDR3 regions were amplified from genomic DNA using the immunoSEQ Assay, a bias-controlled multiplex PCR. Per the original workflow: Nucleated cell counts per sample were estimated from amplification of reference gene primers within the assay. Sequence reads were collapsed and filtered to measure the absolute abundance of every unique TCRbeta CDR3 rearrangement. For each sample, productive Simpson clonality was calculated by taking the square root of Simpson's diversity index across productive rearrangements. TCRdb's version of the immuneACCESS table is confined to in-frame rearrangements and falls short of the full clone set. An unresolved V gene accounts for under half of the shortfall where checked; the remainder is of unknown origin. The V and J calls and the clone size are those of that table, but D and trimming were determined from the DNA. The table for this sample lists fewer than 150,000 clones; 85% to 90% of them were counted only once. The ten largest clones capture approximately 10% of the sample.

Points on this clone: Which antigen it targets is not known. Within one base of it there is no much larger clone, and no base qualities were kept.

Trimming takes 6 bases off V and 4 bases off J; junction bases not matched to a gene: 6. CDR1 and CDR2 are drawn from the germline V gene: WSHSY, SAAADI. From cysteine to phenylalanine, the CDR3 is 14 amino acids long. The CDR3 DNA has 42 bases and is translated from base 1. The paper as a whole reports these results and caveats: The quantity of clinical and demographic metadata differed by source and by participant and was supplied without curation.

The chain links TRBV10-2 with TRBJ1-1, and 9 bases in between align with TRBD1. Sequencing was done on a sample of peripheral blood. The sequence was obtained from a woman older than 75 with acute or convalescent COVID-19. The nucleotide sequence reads TGCGCCAGCAGGTTGACAGGGGGGACCACTGAAGCTTTCTTT. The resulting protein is CASRLTGGTTEAFF.